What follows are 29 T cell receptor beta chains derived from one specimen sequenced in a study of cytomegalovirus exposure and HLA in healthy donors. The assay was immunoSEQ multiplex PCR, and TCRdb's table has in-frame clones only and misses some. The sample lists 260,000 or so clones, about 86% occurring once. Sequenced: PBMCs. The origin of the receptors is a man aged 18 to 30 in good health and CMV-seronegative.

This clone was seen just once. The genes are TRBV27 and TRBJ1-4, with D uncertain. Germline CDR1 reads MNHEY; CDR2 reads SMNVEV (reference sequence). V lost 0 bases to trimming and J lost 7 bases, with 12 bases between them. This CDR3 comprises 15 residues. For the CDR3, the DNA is TGTGCCAGCAGTTTATCGACGCGTCTAGGTGAAAAACTGTTTTTT. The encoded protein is CASSLSTRLGEKLFF. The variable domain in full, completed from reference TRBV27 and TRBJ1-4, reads EAQVTQNPRYLITVTGKKLTVTCSQNMNHEYMSWYRQDPGLGLRQIYYSMNVEVTDKGDVPEGYKVSRKEKRNFPLILESPSPNQTSLYFCASSLSTRLGEKLFFGSGTQLSVL.

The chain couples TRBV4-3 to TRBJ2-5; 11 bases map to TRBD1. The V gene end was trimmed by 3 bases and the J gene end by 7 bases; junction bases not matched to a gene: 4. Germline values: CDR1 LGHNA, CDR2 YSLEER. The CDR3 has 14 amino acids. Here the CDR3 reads CASSQEGQGGTQYF. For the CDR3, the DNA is TGCGCCAGCAGCCAGGAGGGACAGGGGGGGACCCAGTACTTC.

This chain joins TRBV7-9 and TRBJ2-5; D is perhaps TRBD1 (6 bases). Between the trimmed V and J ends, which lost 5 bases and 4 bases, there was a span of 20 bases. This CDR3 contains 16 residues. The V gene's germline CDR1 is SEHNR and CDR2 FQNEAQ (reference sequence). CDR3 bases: TGTGCCAGCAGCGCGAGGGTGACAGGTAGATTAGAGACCCAGTACTTC. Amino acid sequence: CASSARVTGRLETQYF. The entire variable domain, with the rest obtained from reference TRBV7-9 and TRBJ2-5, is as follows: DTGVSQNPRHKITKRGQNVTFRCDPISEHNRLYWYRQTLGQGPEFLTYFQNEAQLEKSRLLSDRFSAERPKGSFSTLEIQRTEQGDSAMYLCASSARVTGRLETQYFGPGTRLLVL.

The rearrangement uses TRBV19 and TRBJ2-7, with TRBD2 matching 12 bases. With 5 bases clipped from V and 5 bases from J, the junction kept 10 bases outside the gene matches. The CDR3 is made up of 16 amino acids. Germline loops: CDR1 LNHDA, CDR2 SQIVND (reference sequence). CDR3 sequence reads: CASSGRLAGAVDEQYF. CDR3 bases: TGTGCCAGTAGTGGCAGACTAGCGGGGGCTGTGGACGAGCAGTACTTC.

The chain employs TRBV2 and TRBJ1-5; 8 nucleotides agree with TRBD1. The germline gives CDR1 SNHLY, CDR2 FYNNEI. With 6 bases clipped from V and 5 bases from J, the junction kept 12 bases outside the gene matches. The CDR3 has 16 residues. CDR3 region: CASSDQGQGAYQPQHF. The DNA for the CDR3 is TGTGCCAGCAGCGATCAAGGACAGGGCGCTTATCAGCCCCAGCATTTT.

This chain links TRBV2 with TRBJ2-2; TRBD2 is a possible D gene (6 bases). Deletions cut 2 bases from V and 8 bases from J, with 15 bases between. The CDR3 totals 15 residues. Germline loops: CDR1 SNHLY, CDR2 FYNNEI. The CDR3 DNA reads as TGTGCCAGCAGTGAACGGAGGGGAGGAAGAGGGGAGCTGTTTTTT. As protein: CASSERRGGRGELFF.

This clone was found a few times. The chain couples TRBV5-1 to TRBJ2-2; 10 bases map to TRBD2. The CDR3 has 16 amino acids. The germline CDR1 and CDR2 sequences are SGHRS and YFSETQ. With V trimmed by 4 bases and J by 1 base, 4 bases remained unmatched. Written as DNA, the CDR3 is TGCGCCAGCAGCCTAATAGCGGGAGGGAACACCGGGGAGCTGTTTTTT. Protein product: CASSLIAGGNTGELFF.

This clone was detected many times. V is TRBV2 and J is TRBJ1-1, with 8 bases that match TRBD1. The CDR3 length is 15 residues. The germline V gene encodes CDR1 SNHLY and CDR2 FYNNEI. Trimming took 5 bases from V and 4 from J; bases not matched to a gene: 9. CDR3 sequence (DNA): TGTGCCAGCAGTAAAACGACAGGGGAGGGCACTGAAGCTTTCTTT. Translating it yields CASSKTTGEGTEAFF.

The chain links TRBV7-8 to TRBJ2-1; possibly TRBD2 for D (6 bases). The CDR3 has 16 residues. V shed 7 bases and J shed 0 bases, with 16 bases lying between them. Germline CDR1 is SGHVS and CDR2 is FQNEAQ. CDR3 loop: CASTIRVLASYNEQFF. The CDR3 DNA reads TGTGCCAGCACCATTCGGGTACTAGCCTCCTACAATGAGCAGTTCTTC.

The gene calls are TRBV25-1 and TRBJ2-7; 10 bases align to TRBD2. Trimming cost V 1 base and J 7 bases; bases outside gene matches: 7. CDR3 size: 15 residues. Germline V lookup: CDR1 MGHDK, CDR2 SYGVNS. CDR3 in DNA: TGTGCCAGCAGTGAATGGCTAGCGGGAGTGGGTGAGCAGTACTTC. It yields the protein CASSEWLAGVGEQYF.

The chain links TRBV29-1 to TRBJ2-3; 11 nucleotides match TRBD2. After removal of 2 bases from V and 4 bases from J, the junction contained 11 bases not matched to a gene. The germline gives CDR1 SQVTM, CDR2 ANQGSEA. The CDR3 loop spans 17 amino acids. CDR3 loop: CSVEWPSGGNIADTQYF. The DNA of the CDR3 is TGCAGCGTTGAATGGCCTAGCGGGGGGAATATCGCAGATACGCAGTATTTT.

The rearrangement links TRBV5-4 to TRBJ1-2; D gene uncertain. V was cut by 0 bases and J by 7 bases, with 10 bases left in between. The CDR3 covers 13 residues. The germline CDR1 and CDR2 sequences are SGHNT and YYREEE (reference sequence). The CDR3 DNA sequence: TGTGCCAGCAGCTTGGGGCCGACGGGTGGCTACACCTTC. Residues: CASSLGPTGGYTF.

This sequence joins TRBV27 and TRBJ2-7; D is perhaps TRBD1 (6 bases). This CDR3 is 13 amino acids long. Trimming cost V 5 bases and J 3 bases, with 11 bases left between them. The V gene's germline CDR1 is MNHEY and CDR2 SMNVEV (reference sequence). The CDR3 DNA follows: TGTGCCAGCAGTCCGGGACACCTCTACGAGCAGTACTTC. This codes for CASSPGHLYEQYF.

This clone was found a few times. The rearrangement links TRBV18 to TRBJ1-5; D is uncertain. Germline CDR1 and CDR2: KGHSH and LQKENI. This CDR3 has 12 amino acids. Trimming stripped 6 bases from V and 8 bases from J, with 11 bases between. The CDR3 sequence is CASSGEAEPQHF. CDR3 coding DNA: TGTGCCAGCTCCGGAGAGGCGGAGCCCCAGCATTTT.

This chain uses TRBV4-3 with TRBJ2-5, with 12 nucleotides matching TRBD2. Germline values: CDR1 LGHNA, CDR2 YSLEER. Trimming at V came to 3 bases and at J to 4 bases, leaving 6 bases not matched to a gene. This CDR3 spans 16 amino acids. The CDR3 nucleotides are TGCGCCAGCAGCCAGGCCCCTAGCGGGGGGGGAGAGACCCAGTACTTC. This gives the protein CASSQAPSGGGETQYF.

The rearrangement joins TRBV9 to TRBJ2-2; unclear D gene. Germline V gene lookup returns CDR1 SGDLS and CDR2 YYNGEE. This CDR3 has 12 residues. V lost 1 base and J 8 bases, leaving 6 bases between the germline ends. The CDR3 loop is CASSVITGELFF. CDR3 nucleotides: TGTGCCAGCAGCGTAATAACTGGGGAGCTGTTTTTT.

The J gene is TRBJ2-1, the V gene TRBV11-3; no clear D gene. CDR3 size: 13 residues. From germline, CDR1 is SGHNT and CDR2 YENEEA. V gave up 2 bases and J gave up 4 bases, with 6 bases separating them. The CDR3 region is CASSLHSYNEQFF. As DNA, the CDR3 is TGTGCCAGCAGCTTACACAGTTACAATGAGCAGTTCTTC. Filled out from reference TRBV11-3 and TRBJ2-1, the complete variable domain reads EAGVVQSPRYKIIEKKQPVAFWCNPISGHNTLYWYLQNLGQGPELLIRYENEEAVDDSQLPKDRFSAERLKGVDSTLKIQPAELGDSAVYLCASSLHSYNEQFFGPGTRLTVL.

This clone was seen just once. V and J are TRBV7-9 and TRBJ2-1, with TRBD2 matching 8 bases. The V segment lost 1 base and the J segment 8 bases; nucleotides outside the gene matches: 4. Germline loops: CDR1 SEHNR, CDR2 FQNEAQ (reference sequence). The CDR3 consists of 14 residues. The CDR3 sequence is CASSLEAGVDEQFF. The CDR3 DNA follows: TGTGCCAGCAGCTTAGAAGCGGGAGTGGATGAGCAGTTCTTC.

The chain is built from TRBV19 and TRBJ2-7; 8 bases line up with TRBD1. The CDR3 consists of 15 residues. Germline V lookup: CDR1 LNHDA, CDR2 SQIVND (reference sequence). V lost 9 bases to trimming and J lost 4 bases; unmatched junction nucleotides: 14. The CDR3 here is CASNPGQGALYEQYF. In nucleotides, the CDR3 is TGTGCCAGCAATCCTGGACAGGGAGCCTTATACGAGCAGTACTTC.

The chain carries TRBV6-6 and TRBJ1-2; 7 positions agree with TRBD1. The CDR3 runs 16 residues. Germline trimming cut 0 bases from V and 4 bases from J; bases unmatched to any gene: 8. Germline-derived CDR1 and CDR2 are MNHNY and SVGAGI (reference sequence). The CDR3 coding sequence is TGTGCCAGCAGTTACTCGCACACAGGGGTTCCCTATGGCTACACCTTC. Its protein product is CASSYSHTGVPYGYTF.

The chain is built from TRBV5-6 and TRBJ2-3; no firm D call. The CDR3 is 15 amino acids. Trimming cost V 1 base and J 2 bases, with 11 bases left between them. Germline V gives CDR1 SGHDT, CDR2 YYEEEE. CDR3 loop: CASSLRQALTDTQYF. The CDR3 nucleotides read TGTGCCAGCAGCTTGAGGCAGGCCCTCACAGATACGCAGTATTTT. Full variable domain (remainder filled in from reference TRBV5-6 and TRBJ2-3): DAGVTQSPTHLIKTRGQQVTLRCSPKSGHDTVSWYQQALGQGPQFIFQYYEEEERQRGNFPDRFSGHQFPNYSSELNVNALLLGDSALYLCASSLRQALTDTQYFGPGTRLTVL.

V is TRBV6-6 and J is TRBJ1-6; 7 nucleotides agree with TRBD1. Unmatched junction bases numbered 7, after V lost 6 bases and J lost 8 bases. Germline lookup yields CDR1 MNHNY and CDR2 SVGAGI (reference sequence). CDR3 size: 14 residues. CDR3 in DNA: TGTGCCAGCAGAGAGACAGGGATTGATTCACCCCTCCACTTT. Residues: CASRETGIDSPLHF.

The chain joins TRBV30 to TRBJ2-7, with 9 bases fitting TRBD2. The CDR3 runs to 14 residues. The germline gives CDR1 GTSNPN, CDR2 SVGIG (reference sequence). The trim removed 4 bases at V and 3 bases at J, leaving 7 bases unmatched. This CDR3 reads CAWNAGGTHYEQYF. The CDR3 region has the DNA TGTGCCTGGAACGCGGGGGGGACCCACTACGAGCAGTACTTC.

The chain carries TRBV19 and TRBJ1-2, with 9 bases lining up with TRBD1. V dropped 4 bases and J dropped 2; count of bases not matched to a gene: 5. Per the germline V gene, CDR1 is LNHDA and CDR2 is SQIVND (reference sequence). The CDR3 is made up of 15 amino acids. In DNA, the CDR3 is TGTGCCAGTAGTACCCGGACAGGGGCGAACTATGGCTACACCTTC. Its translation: CASSTRTGANYGYTF.

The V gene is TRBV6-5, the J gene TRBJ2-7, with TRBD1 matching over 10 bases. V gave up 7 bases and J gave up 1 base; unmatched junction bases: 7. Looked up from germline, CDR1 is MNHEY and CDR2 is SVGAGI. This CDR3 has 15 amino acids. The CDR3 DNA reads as TGTGCCAGCAAGAGAACGGGACAGGGGTCCTACGAGCAGTACTTC. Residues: CASKRTGQGSYEQYF.

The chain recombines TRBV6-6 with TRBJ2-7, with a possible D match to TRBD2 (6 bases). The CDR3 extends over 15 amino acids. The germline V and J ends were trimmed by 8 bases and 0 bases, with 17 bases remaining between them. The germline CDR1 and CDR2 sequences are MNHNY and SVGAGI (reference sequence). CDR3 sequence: CASRPSGDSSYEQYF. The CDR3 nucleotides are TGTGCCAGCCGACCATCGGGGGACTCCTCCTACGAGCAGTACTTC.

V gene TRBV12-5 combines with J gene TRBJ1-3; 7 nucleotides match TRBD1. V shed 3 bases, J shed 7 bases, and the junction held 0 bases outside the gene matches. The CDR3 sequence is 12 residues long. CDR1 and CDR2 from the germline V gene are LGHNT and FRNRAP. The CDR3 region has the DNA TGTGCTAGTGGTTTACAGGGGAACACCATATATTTT. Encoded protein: CASGLQGNTIYF.

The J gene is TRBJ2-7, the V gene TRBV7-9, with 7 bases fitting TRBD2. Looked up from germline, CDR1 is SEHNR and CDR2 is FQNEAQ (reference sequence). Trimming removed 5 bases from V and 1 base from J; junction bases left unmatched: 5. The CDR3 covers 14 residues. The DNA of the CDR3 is TGTGCCAGCAGCCTCGGGGGGATTTCCTACGAGCAGTACTTC. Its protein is CASSLGGISYEQYF. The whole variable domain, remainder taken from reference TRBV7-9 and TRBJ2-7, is DTGVSQNPRHKITKRGQNVTFRCDPISEHNRLYWYRQTLGQGPEFLTYFQNEAQLEKSRLLSDRFSAERPKGSFSTLEIQRTEQGDSAMYLCASSLGGISYEQYFGPGTRLTVT.

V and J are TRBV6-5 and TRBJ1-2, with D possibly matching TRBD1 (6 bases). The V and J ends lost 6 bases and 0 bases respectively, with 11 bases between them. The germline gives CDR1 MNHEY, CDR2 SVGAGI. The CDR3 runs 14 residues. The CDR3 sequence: CASSMDSSNYGYTF. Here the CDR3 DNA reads TGTGCCAGCAGCATGGACAGCTCTAACTATGGCTACACCTTC.